The 3 T cell receptor beta chains reported below all come from one sample, sequenced in a study of pediatric ulcerative colitis (dated by TCRdb to between 2017 and 2020). Library preparation employed the immunoSEQ multiplex PCR assay. TCRdb re-hosts the immuneACCESS table, in-frame sequences only. Its copies lack some clones; in the studies checked, an unresolved V gene accounts for under half of them, and the cause for the rest is not known. Counted in this sample were under 45,000 clones; approximately 87% of them appeared once. The ten largest clones represent roughly 20% of the sample. Source material: blood. The receptor source for this set is a girl aged 5 to 17 with moderate ulcerative colitis.

This rearrangement joins TRBV5-1 to TRBJ2-2; TRBD1 or TRBD2 may be the D gene (5 bases each). Germline V gives CDR1 SGHRS, CDR2 YFSETQ. The CDR3 covers 16 residues. V lost 4 bases and J 0 bases, leaving 13 bases between the germline ends. The CDR3 DNA reads TGCGCCAGCAGCCTCCCCGGGGCTGCGAACACCGGGGAGCTGTTTTTT. This sequence encodes CASSLPGAANTGELFF.

The chain has TRBV12-5 and TRBJ1-6; possibly TRBD1 for D (6 bases). Germline V gene data show CDR1 as LGHNT and CDR2 as FRNRAP. V was pared by 6 bases and J by 3 bases, with 15 bases between. The CDR3 contains 16 residues. The CDR3 DNA reads as TGTGCTAGTGGCCATCCGGGGGGGCTCTATAATTCACCCCTCCACTTT. Translated, it gives CASGHPGGLYNSPLHF.

The chain employs TRBV6-1 and TRBJ2-7; 9 nucleotides match TRBD2. Trimming cost V 3 bases and J 3 bases; bases outside gene matches: 12. The germline gives CDR1 MNHNS, CDR2 SASEGT. The CDR3 is 17 residues long. CDR3 protein: CASSEGSGSPLYYEQYF. CDR3 DNA: TGTGCCAGCAGTGAGGGTAGCGGGAGCCCACTCTACTACGAGCAGTACTTC.